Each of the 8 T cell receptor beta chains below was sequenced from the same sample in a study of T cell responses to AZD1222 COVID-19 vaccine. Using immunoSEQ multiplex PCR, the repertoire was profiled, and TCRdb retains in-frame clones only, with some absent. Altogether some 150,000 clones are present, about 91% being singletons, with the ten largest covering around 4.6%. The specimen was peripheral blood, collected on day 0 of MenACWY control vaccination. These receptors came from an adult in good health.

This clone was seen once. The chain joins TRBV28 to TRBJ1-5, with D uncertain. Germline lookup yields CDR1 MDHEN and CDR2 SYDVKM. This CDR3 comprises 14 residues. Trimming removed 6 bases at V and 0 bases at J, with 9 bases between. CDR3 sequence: CASRDGNSNQPQHF. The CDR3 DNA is TGTGCCAGCAGGGACGGAAATAGCAATCAGCCCCAGCATTTT. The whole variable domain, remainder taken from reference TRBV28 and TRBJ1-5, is DVKVTQSSRYLVKRTGEKVFLECVQDMDHENMFWYRQDPGLGLRLIYFSYDVKMKEKGDIPEGYSVSREKKERFSLILESASTNQTSMYLCASRDGNSNQPQHFGDGTRLSIL.

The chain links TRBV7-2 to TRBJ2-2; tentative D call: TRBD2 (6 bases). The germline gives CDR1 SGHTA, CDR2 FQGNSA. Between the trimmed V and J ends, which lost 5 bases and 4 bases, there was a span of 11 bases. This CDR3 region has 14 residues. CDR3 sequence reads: CASSQGLSTGELFF. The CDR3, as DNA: TGTGCCAGCAGCCAGGGACTCAGCACCGGGGAGCTGTTTTTT.

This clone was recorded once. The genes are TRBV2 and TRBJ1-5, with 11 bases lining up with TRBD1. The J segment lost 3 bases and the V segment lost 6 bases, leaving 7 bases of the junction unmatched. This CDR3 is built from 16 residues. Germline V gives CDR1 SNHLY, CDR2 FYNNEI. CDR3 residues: CASRADRGRTNQPQHF. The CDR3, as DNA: TGTGCCAGCAGGGCGGACAGGGGGCGAACCAATCAGCCCCAGCATTTT.

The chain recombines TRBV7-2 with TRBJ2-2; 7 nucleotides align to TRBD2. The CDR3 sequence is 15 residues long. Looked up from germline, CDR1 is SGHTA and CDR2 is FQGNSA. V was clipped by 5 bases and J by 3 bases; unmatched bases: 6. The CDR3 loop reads CASSPSGIYTGELFF. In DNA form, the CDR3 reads TGTGCCAGCAGCCCGAGCGGGATCTACACCGGGGAGCTGTTTTTT.

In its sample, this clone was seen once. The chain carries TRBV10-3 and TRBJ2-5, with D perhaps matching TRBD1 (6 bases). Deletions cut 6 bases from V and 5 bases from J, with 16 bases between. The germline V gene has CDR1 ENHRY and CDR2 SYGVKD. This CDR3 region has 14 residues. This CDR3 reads CAISPGGGEETQYF. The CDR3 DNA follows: TGTGCCATCAGCCCGGGTGGGGGCGAGGAGACCCAGTACTTC.

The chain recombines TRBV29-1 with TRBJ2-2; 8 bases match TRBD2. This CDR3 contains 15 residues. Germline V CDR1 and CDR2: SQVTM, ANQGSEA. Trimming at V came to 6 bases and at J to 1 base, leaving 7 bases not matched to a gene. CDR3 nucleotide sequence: TGCAGCGTATATAAGAGCGGGAGGAACACCGGGGAGCTGTTTTTT. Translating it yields CSVYKSGRNTGELFF.

The CDR3 bases are TGTGCCAGCACCCCGGGGGGTTTAAACACTGAAGCTTTCTTT. Translation: CASTPGGLNTEAFF. The genes are TRBV5-5 and TRBJ1-1; D is perhaps TRBD1 (5 bases). Trimming removed 6 bases from V and 2 bases from J, with 14 bases in between. The CDR3 runs to 14 residues. The germline gives CDR1 SGHKS, CDR2 YYEKEE (reference sequence).

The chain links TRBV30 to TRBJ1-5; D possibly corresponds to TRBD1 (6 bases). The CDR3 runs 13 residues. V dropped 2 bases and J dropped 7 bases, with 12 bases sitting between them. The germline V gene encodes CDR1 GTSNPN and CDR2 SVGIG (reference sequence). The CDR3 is CAWSPSGQQPQHF. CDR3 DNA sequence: TGTGCCTGGAGTCCTAGTGGACAGCAGCCCCAGCATTTT.